This T cell receptor beta chain was found in a study of Graves' ophthalmopathy and Graves' hyperthyroidism. This clonotype was picked up many times. The antigen is not known. Clinicians diagnosed using symptoms, serum thyroxine, TRAb, thyroid ultrasound and orbital computed tomography. Amplification targeted the TCR beta CDR3 regions, with RNA transcripts as the source material. In the first round, RT-PCR was carried out with HTBI primers, and a multiplex PCR formed the second round. MiXCR was run by TCRdb on the multiplex PCR reads, yielding one entry per CDR3 protein. The data show hundreds of thousands of distinct CDR3 sequences, with 21% seen just once and under 3.5% held by the top ten. Study results and limitations: The blood repertoire also included most expanded thyroid clonotypes above 0.001 frequency.

The sequence was collected from a woman between 18 and 29 years old with stable Graves' hyperthyroidism. Sequencing was done on a sample of peripheral blood.

CDR3 nucleotide sequence: TGTGCCAGCAGCTTCCGGGACAGGGCGAACACCATATATTTT. The encoded protein is CASSFRDRANTIYF. The chain joins TRBV11-2 to TRBJ1-3, with 9 nucleotides matching TRBD1. Germline trimming cut 3 bases from V and 7 bases from J; bases unmatched to any gene: 4. There are 14 residues in the CDR3. The V gene's germline CDR1 is SGHAT and CDR2 FQNNGV.